The rows below give T cell receptor beta chains drawn from one sample of a study of shared clonotypes between healthy human individuals. Only in-frame clones appear in the TCRdb table, and some are missing; sequencing was by immunoSEQ multiplex PCR. The sample carries some 530,000 clones, 70% to 80% recorded once. Sequences were obtained from PBMCs. Receptor source: a woman between 40 and 55 years old in good health. Some clones in this sample may be carry-over from other donors' samples. CDR3s include the opening cysteine and the closing phenylalanine or tryptophan. A D gene is named only where the DNA matches it firmly. Not all rows give a size; the values are once, few, many and, for expanded clones, a class.

D: -
V: TRBV30
J: TRBJ2-3
size: few
CDR3: CAWSVGFGGTDTQYF
DNA: TGTGCCTGGAGTGTAGGGTTTGGAGGTACAGATACGCAGTATTTT

D: -
V: TRBV18
J: TRBJ2-1
size: -
CDR3: CASSPPAGGREQFF
DNA: TGTGCCAGCTCACCACCGGCTGGGGGCCGGGAGCAGTTCTTC

D: TRBD2
V: TRBV2
J: TRBJ2-7
size: -
CDR3: CASRLAGVLYEQYF
DNA: TGTGCCAGCAGGTTAGCGGGAGTATTGTACGAGCAGTACTTC

D: -
V: TRBV6-5
J: TRBJ1-2
size: -
CDR3: CASSYLHSYGYTF
DNA: TGTGCCAGCAGTTACCTGCACAGTTATGGCTACACCTTC

D: -
V: TRBV5-1
J: TRBJ1-1
size: -
CDR3: CASSLAPNTEAFF
DNA: TGCGCCAGCAGCTTGGCCCCGAACACTGAAGCTTTCTTT

D: TRBD2
V: TRBV28
J: TRBJ2-3
size: once
CDR3: CASSDTSGTGRITQYF
DNA: TGTGCCAGCAGTGATACTAGCGGGACGGGGAGAATTACGCAGTATTTT

D: -
V: TRBV19
J: TRBJ2-7
size: -
CDR3: CASSPAGPASYEQYF
DNA: TGTGCCAGTAGTCCAGCCGGGCCCGCCTCCTACGAGCAGTACTTC

D: -
V: TRBV28
J: TRBJ2-5
size: -
CDR3: CASKDHQETQYF
DNA: TGTGCCAGCAAAGACCATCAAGAGACCCAGTACTTC

D: -
V: TRBV6-1
J: TRBJ2-5
size: -
CDR3: CASSPREAGKETQYF
DNA: TGTGCCAGCAGTCCGAGGGAGGCAGGTAAAGAGACCCAGTACTTC

D: -
V: TRBV28
J: TRBJ1-3
size: -
CDR3: CASSLWALSSGNTIYF
DNA: TGTGCCAGCAGTTTATGGGCGCTTAGCTCTGGAAACACCATATATTTT

D: -
V: TRBV19
J: TRBJ2-2
size: few
CDR3: CASSRASGELFF
DNA: TGTGCCAGTAGTAGGGCTTCCGGGGAGCTGTTTTTT

D: TRBD2
V: TRBV19
J: TRBJ2-7
size: -
CDR3: CASSILLAGMESSYEQYF
DNA: TGTGCCAGTAGTATTTTACTAGCGGGAATGGAGAGCTCCTACGAGCAGTACTTC

D: -
V: TRBV5-8
J: TRBJ2-7
size: -
CDR3: CASSLVLSTRAMDEQYF
DNA: TGTGCCAGCAGCTTGGTCCTTTCGACGAGGGCGATGGACGAGCAGTACTTC

D: TRBD2
V: TRBV10-3
J: TRBJ2-1
size: once
CDR3: CAISYPTSGRASALNEQFF
DNA: TGTGCCATCAGTTACCCGACTAGCGGGAGGGCCTCGGCGCTCAATGAGCAGTTCTTC

D: TRBD2
V: TRBV7-2
J: TRBJ2-1
size: -
CDR3: CASSLVLAGGREQFF
DNA: TGTGCCAGCAGCTTAGTACTAGCGGGCGGGCGTGAGCAGTTCTTC

D: TRBD1
V: TRBV5-1
J: TRBJ2-7
size: once
CDR3: CASSARQGEAYEQYF
DNA: TGCGCCAGCAGCGCCAGACAGGGGGAGGCCTACGAGCAGTACTTC

D: -
V: TRBV27
J: TRBJ1-5
size: many
CDR3: CASSLSMGANQPQHF
DNA: TGTGCCAGCAGTTTATCGATGGGGGCTAACCAGCCCCAGCATTTT

D: -
V: TRBV11-3
J: TRBJ2-5
size: few
CDR3: CASSLGSRVQGRETQYF
DNA: TGTGCCAGCAGCTTAGGAAGTAGAGTACAGGGAAGAGAGACCCAGTACTTC

D: TRBD1
V: TRBV5-1
J: TRBJ2-7
size: -
CDR3: CASSLDGTGAYEQYF
DNA: TGCGCCAGCAGCTTAGATGGGACAGGGGCCTACGAGCAGTACTTC

D: TRBD1
V: TRBV28
J: TRBJ1-1
size: -
CDR3: CASSLLSDRVHTEAFF
DNA: TGTGCCAGCAGTTTGTTGTCGGACAGGGTGCACACTGAAGCTTTCTTT

D: -
V: TRBV19
J: TRBJ1-5
size: once
CDR3: CASSQHSNQPQHF
DNA: TGTGCCAGTAGTCAACACAGTAATCAGCCCCAGCATTTT

D: -
V: TRBV27
J: TRBJ2-5
size: -
CDR3: CASSLKGRGETQYF
DNA: TGTGCCAGCAGCCTGAAGGGGCGCGGGGAGACCCAGTACTTC

D: TRBD2
V: TRBV2
J: TRBJ2-5
size: -
CDR3: CASQRTSGIWETQYF
DNA: TGTGCCAGCCAGCGGACTAGCGGGATATGGGAGACCCAGTACTTC

D: -
V: TRBV30
J: TRBJ1-4
size: -
CDR3: CAWGTGSNEKLFF
DNA: TGTGCCTGGGGAACAGGGAGCAATGAAAAACTGTTTTTT

D: -
V: TRBV7-2
J: TRBJ2-7
size: -
CDR3: CASSPSSLAYEQYF
DNA: TGTGCCAGCAGCCCTTCATCGTTGGCCTACGAGCAGTACTTC

D: TRBD1
V: TRBV6-5
J: TRBJ2-1
size: -
CDR3: CASRRTGENEQFF
DNA: TGTGCCAGCAGAAGGACAGGGGAGAATGAGCAGTTCTTC

D: TRBD2
V: TRBV27
J: TRBJ2-7
size: -
CDR3: CASSLGGGRGRGEQYF
DNA: TGTGCCAGCAGTTTAGGTGGCGGGAGGGGCAGAGGGGAGCAGTACTTC

D: TRBD1
V: TRBV19
J: TRBJ2-2
size: -
CDR3: CASRGTGMTNTGELFF
DNA: TGTGCCAGTAGGGGGACAGGGATGACGAACACCGGGGAGCTGTTTTTT

D: -
V: TRBV28
J: TRBJ1-1
size: -
CDR3: CASSSPEGLGEAFF
DNA: TGTGCCAGCAGTTCCCCGGAGGGATTGGGTGAAGCTTTCTTT

D: -
V: TRBV11-3
J: TRBJ2-2
size: -
CDR3: CASSHLATGELFF
DNA: TGTGCCAGCAGCCATCTAGCGACCGGGGAGCTGTTTTTT

D: -
V: TRBV19
J: TRBJ1-2
size: few
CDR3: CASRNVGGEYGYTF
DNA: TGTGCCAGTAGGAACGTAGGCGGAGAATATGGCTACACCTTC

D: TRBD1
V: TRBV5-1
J: TRBJ1-1
size: -
CDR3: CASSTGQQNTEAFF
DNA: TGCGCCAGCAGCACGGGACAGCAGAACACTGAAGCTTTCTTT

D: TRBD2
V: TRBV5-1
J: TRBJ2-1
size: -
CDR3: CASSPMTSGRPYNEQFF
DNA: TGCGCCAGCAGCCCAATGACTAGCGGGCGACCCTACAATGAGCAGTTCTTC

D: TRBD2
V: TRBV7-9
J: TRBJ2-3
size: -
CDR3: CASSLDWLAGVDTQYF
DNA: TGTGCCAGCAGCTTAGATTGGCTAGCGGGAGTTGATACGCAGTATTTT

D: -
V: TRBV10-3
J: TRBJ1-1
size: many
CDR3: CAISETQNTEAFF
DNA: TGTGCCATCAGTGAGACGCAGAACACTGAAGCTTTCTTT

D: TRBD2
V: TRBV5-1
J: TRBJ2-7
size: -
CDR3: CASTREGGPNEQYF
DNA: TGCGCCAGCACCCGGGAGGGGGGGCCGAACGAGCAGTACTTC

D: -
V: TRBV19
J: TRBJ1-1
size: -
CDR3: CASTSRAYTEAFF
DNA: TGTGCCAGTACCTCCAGGGCCTACACTGAAGCTTTCTTT

D: TRBD1
V: TRBV27
J: TRBJ2-1
size: -
CDR3: CASSPRIVDRVLRDSYNEQFF
DNA: TGTGCCAGCAGTCCCAGGATAGTGGACAGGGTTTTGCGGGACTCCTACAATGAGCAGTTCTTC

D: -
V: TRBV5-6
J: TRBJ1-2
size: -
CDR3: CASSLVSGDYGYTF
DNA: TGTGCCAGCAGCTTGGTGTCAGGGGATTATGGCTACACCTTC

D: -
V: TRBV30
J: TRBJ1-6
size: -
CDR3: CAWSRRGRGNSPLHF
DNA: TGTGCCTGGAGTCGGAGAGGCAGGGGTAATTCACCCCTCCACTTT

D: -
V: TRBV27
J: TRBJ1-1
size: -
CDR3: CASSFGPRGSNTEAFF
DNA: TGTGCCAGCAGTTTCGGGCCGAGGGGGTCGAACACTGAAGCTTTCTTT

D: -
V: TRBV29-1
J: TRBJ2-3
size: -
CDR3: CSVGLSDTQYF
DNA: TGCAGCGTTGGACTATCCGATACGCAGTATTTT

D: TRBD1
V: TRBV6-4
J: TRBJ2-1
size: -
CDR3: CASSRGTGVSYNEQFF
DNA: TGTGCCAGCAGTAGGGGGACAGGGGTATCCTACAATGAGCAGTTCTTC

D: TRBD1
V: TRBV7-9
J: TRBJ1-1
size: -
CDR3: CASSFVQGANTEAFF
DNA: TGTGCCAGCAGCTTTGTCCAGGGGGCGAACACTGAAGCTTTCTTT

D: TRBD2
V: TRBV28
J: TRBJ2-3
size: -
CDR3: CASSRTSGNTDTQYF
DNA: TGTGCCAGCAGTCGAACTAGCGGGAACACAGATACGCAGTATTTT

D: TRBD1
V: TRBV19
J: TRBJ2-2
size: -
CDR3: CASSRAGTGGLTGELFF
DNA: TGTGCCAGTAGCCGTGCGGGGACAGGGGGCTTGACCGGGGAGCTGTTTTTT

D: TRBD2
V: TRBV5-1
J: TRBJ2-5
size: -
CDR3: CASSLRTSGGGETQYF
DNA: TGCGCCAGCAGCCTGAGGACTAGCGGGGGCGGAGAGACCCAGTACTTC

D: -
V: TRBV27
J: TRBJ1-1
size: many
CDR3: CASSPPRGRNTEAFF
DNA: TGTGCCAGCAGTCCCCCCCGTGGCAGGAACACTGAAGCTTTCTTT

D: -
V: TRBV19
J: TRBJ1-5
size: -
CDR3: CASSWGAVSNQPQHF
DNA: TGTGCCAGTAGTTGGGGGGCCGTGAGCAATCAGCCCCAGCATTTT

D: -
V: TRBV6-5
J: TRBJ1-1
size: -
CDR3: CASSSPAEAFF
DNA: TGTGCCAGCAGTTCTCCAGCGGAAGCTTTCTTT

D: -
V: TRBV7-6
J: TRBJ2-5
size: once
CDR3: CASSLVGSGIPETQYF
DNA: TGTGCCAGCAGCTTAGTTGGTAGTGGGATTCCGGAGACCCAGTACTTC

D: TRBD2
V: TRBV28
J: TRBJ2-3
size: -
CDR3: CASSPGLALDTQYF
DNA: TGTGCCAGCAGTCCGGGACTAGCGCTTGATACGCAGTATTTT

D: TRBD2
V: TRBV18
J: TRBJ2-7
size: -
CDR3: CASSPSGRVDYEQYF
DNA: TGTGCCAGCTCACCCAGCGGGAGGGTGGACTACGAGCAGTACTTC

D: -
V: TRBV7-9
J: TRBJ1-4
size: -
CDR3: CASSRTGNEKLFF
DNA: TGTGCCAGCAGCCGGACTGGGAATGAAAAACTGTTTTTT

D: TRBD1
V: TRBV7-9
J: TRBJ1-1
size: -
CDR3: CASSQPDRGWTEAFF
DNA: TGTGCCAGCAGCCAACCCGACAGGGGATGGACTGAAGCTTTCTTT

D: TRBD1
V: TRBV28
J: TRBJ1-1
size: -
CDR3: CASTLPTGVDEAFF
DNA: TGTGCCAGCACCCTTCCGACAGGGGTGGATGAAGCTTTCTTT

D: TRBD1
V: TRBV6-4
J: TRBJ2-1
size: few
CDR3: CASSPGQGGNYEQFF
DNA: TGTGCCAGCAGTCCGGGACAGGGGGGGAACTATGAGCAGTTCTTC